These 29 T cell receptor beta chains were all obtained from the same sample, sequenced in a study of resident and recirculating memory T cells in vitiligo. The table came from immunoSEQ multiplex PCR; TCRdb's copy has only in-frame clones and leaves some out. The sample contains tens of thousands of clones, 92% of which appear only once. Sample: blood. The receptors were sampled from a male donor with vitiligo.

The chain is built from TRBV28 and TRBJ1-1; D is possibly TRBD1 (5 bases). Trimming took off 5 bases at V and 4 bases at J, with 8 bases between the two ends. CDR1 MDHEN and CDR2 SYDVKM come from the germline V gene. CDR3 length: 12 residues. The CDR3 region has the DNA TGTGCCAGCAGTGGCAGGGTCACTGAAGCTTTCTTT. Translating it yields CASSGRVTEAFF.

In DNA form, the CDR3 reads TGCGCCAGCAGCCGCGGGCCCCAAGAGACCCAGTACTTC. Protein product: CASSRGPQETQYF. The chain joins TRBV4-1 to TRBJ2-5, with TRBD2 as a possible D gene (5 bases). Per the germline V gene, CDR1 is MGHRA and CDR2 is YSYEKL. This CDR3 is built from 13 residues. The V end lost 4 bases, the J end lost 1 base, and 7 bases lay between the germline ends.

The CDR3 loop reads CASSPTPYNEQFF. In DNA, the CDR3 is TGCGCCAGCAGCCCGACTCCCTACAATGAGCAGTTCTTC. This rearrangement joins TRBV5-1 to TRBJ2-1, with D unclear. Germline CDR1 reads SGHRS; CDR2 reads YFSETQ. The CDR3 runs 13 residues. Trimming pared 4 bases from V and 2 bases from J, leaving 7 bases between.

The CDR3, as DNA: TGTGCCAGCAGGCGGGGACAGGGCTTTAATGAAAAACTGTTTTTT. Its translation is CASRRGQGFNEKLFF. The chain joins TRBV5-6 to TRBJ1-4, with 9 bases fitting TRBD1. The CDR3 extends over 15 amino acids. The germline V gene has CDR1 SGHDT and CDR2 YYEEEE. The V and J ends lost 5 bases and 4 bases, in that order; junction bases with no gene match: 6.

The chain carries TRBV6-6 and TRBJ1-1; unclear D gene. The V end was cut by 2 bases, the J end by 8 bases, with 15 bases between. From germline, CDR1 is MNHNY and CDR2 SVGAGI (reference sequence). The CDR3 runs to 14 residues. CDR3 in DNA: TGTGCCAGCAGTTACCCAACAGCCTCTGGGGAAGCTTTCTTT. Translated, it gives CASSYPTASGEAFF.

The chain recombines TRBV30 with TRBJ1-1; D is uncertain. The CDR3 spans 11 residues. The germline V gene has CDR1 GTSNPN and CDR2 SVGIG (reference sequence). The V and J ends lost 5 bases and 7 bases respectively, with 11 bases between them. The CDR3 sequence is CAWSRGGEAFF. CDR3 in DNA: TGTGCCTGGTCTCGCGGTGGTGAAGCTTTCTTT.

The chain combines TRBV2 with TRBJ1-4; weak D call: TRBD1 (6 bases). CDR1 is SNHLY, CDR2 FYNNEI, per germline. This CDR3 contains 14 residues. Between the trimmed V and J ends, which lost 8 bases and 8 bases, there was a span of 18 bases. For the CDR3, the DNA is TGTGCCAGCGTGAGGGGGACGGTAAGGGAAAAACTGTTTTTT. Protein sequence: CASVRGTVREKLFF.

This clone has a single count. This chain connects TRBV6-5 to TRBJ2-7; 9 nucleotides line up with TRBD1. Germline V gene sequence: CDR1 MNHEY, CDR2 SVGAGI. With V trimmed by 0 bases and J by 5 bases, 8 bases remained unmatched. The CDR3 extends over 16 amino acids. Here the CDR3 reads CASSYSPQGAGNEQYF. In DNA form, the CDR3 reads TGTGCCAGCAGTTACTCGCCACAGGGGGCAGGTAACGAGCAGTACTTC.

As DNA, the CDR3 is TGTGCCAGCAGTTTATCGGTATCTAGCGGGGAAGAGACCCAGTACTTC. Protein product: CASSLSVSSGEETQYF. This sequence joins TRBV28 and TRBJ2-5; TRBD2 matches 9 bases. V lost 1 base and J lost 3; bases outside the gene matches: 6. This CDR3 region has 16 residues. The germline V gene has CDR1 MDHEN and CDR2 SYDVKM.

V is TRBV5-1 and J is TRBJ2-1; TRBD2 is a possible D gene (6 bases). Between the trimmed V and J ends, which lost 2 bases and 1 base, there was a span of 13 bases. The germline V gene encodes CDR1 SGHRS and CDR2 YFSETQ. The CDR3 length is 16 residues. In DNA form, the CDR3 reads TGCGCCAGCAGCTTAATCGAACGGGGGTCCTACAATGAGCAGTTCTTC. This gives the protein CASSLIERGSYNEQFF.

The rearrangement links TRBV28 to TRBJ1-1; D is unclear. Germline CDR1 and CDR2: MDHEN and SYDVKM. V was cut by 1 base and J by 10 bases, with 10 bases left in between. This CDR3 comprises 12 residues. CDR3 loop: CASSLSGRLAFF. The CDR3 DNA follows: TGTGCCAGCAGTTTATCAGGCAGGTTAGCTTTCTTT.

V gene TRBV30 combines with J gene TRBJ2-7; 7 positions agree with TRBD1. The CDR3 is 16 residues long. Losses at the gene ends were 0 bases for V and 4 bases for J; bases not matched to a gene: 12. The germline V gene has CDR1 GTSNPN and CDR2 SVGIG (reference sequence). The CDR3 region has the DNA TGTGCCTGGAGTGTTTTCTATCGGGACAGAGCGTACGAGCAGTACTTC. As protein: CAWSVFYRDRAYEQYF.

The CDR3 sequence is CASSFGGSGTEQYF. The CDR3 nucleotides are TGTGCCAGCAGCTTTGGGGGTAGCGGGACCGAGCAGTACTTC. This sequence joins TRBV7-2 and TRBJ2-7, with 8 nucleotides matching TRBD2. Germline trimming cut 3 bases from V and 6 bases from J; bases unmatched to any gene: 7. Per germline, CDR1 SGHTA and CDR2 FQGNSA. This CDR3 has 14 residues.

CDR3 loop: CASSRRTSGRGETQYF. The CDR3 DNA sequence: TGTGCCAGCAGCCGACGGACTAGCGGGAGGGGTGAGACCCAGTACTTC. The J gene is TRBJ2-5, the V gene TRBV7-9; the match to TRBD2 covers 15 bases. This CDR3 has 16 amino acids. V gave up 5 bases and J gave up 5 bases; unmatched junction bases: 6. Germline V gene data show CDR1 as SEHNR and CDR2 as FQNEAQ (reference sequence).

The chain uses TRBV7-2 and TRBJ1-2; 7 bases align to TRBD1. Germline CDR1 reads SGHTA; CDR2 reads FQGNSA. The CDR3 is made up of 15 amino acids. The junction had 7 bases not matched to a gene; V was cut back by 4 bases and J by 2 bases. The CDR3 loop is CASSWRQGGNYGYTF. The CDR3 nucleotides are TGTGCCAGCAGCTGGAGACAGGGTGGGAACTATGGCTACACCTTC.

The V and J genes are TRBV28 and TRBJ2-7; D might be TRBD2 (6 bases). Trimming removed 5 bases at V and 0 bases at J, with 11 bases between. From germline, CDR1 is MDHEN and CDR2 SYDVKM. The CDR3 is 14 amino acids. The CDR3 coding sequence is TGTGCCAGCAGTCGGGGGTTGCCCTCCTACGAGCAGTACTTC. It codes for CASSRGLPSYEQYF. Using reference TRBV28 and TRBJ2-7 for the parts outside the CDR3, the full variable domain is DVKVTQSSRYLVKRTGEKVFLECVQDMDHENMFWYRQDPGLGLRLIYFSYDVKMKEKGDIPEGYSVSREKKERFSLILESASTNQTSMYLCASSRGLPSYEQYFGPGTRLTVT.

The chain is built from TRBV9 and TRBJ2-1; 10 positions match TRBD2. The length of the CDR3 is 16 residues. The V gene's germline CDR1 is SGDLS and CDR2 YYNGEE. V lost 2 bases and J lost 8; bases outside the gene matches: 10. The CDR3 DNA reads TGTGCCAGCAGCGTCGGAGCTAGCGGGAGCTCGGATGAGCAGTTCTTC. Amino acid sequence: CASSVGASGSSDEQFF. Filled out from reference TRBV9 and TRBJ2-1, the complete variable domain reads DSGVTQTPKHLITATGQRVTLRCSPRSGDLSVYWYQQSLDQGLQFLIQYYNGEERAKGNILERFSAQQFPDLHSELNLSSLELGDSALYFCASSVGASGSSDEQFFGPGTRLTVL.

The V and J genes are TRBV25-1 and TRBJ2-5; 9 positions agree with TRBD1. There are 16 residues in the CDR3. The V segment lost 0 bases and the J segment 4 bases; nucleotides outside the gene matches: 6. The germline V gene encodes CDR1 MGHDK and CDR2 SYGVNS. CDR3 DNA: TGTGCCAGCAGTGAATATTGGGGGGGACAGGGAGAGACCCAGTACTTC. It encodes CASSEYWGGQGETQYF.

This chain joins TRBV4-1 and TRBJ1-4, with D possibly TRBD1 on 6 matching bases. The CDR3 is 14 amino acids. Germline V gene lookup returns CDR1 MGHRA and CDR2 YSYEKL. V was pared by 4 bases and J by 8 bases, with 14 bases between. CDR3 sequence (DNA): TGCGCCAGCAGCCCCGGGGGGGGCGCCGAAAAACTGTTTTTT. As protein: CASSPGGGAEKLFF.

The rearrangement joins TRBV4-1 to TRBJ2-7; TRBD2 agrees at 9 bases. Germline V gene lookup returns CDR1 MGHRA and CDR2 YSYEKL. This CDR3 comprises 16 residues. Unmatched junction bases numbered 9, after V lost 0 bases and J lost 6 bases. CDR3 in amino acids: CASSQDLRGRVSEQYF. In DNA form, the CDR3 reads TGCGCCAGCAGCCAAGATCTGCGCGGGAGGGTTTCCGAGCAGTACTTC.

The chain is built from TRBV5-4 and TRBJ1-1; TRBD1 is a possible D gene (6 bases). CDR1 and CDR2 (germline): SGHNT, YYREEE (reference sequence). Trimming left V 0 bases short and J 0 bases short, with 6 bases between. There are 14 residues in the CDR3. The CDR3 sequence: CASSLGQVNTEAFF. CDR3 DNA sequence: TGTGCCAGCAGCTTGGGACAGGTGAACACTGAAGCTTTCTTT. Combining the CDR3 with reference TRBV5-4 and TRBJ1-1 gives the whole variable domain ETGVTQSPTHLIKTRGQQVTLRCSSQSGHNTVSWYQQALGQGPQFIFQYYREEENGRGNFPPRFSGLQFPNYSSELNVNALELDDSALYLCASSLGQVNTEAFFGQGTRLTVV.

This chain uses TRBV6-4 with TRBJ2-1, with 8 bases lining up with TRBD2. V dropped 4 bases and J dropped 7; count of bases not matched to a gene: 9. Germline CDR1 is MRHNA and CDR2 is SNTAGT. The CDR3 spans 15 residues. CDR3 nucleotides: TGTGCCAGCAGTGCCCGATCCGGGACTAGTAATGAGCAGTTCTTC. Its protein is CASSARSGTSNEQFF.

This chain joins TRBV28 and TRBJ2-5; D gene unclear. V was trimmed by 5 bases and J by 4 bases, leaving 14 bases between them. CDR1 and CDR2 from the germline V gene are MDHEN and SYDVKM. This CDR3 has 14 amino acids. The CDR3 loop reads CASSDPTPLETQYF. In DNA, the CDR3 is TGTGCCAGCAGTGATCCGACTCCGTTAGAGACCCAGTACTTC.

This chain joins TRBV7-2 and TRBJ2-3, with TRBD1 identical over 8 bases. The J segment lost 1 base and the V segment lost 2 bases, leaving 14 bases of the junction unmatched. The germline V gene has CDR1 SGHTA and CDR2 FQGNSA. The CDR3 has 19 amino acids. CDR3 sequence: CASSLWAMAGGGGTDTQYF. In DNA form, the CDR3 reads TGTGCCAGCAGCTTATGGGCCATGGCAGGGGGCGGGGGCACAGATACGCAGTATTTT.

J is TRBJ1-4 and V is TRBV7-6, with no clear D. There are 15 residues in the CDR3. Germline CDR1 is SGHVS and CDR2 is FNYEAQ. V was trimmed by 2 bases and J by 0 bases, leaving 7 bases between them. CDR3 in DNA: TGTGCCAGCAGCTTAAACACCGCAACTAATGAAAAACTGTTTTTT. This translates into CASSLNTATNEKLFF.

CDR3 residues: CATSRSRGRDGYTF. The DNA of the CDR3 is TGTGCCACCAGCAGAAGCAGGGGGCGCGATGGCTACACCTTC. This chain connects TRBV15 to TRBJ1-2; TRBD1 agrees at 8 bases. CDR1 and CDR2 (germline): LNHNV, YYDKDF (reference sequence). Germline trimming cut 2 bases from V and 6 bases from J; bases unmatched to any gene: 5. This CDR3 has 14 residues.

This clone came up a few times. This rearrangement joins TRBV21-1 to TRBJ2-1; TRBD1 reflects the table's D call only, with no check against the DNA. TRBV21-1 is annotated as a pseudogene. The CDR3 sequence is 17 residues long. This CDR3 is CASSKCGWDRPYNEQFF. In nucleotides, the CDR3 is TGTGCCAGCAGCAAATGCGGGTGGGACAGACCCTACAATGAGCAGTTCTTC.

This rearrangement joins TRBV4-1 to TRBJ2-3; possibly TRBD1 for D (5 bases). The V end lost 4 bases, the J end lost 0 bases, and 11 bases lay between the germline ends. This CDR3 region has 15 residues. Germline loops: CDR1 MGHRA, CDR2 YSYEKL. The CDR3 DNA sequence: TGCGCCAGCAGCCGGACAATTCCTAGCACAGATACGCAGTATTTT. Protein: CASSRTIPSTDTQYF.

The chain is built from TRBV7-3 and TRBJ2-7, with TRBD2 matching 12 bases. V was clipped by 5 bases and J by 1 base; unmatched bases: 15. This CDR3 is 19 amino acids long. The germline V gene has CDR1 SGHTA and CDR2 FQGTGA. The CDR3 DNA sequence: TGTGCCAGCAGCGGACAGACCGGGACTAGCGGGTCCTTTTCCTACGAGCAGTACTTC. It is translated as CASSGQTGTSGSFSYEQYF.